This T cell receptor (beta chain) derives from a study of naive and memory T cell subsets. Points from the study as a whole: Potentially, T cell activation and differentiation skew this RNA-based measurement.

The CDR3 sequence is 16 residues long. V was pared by 5 bases and J by 2 bases, with 5 bases of the junction left unmatched. The V gene's germline CDR1 is MNHEY and CDR2 SVGAGI. Ligated cDNA underwent four rounds of PCR with nested alpha and beta constant region primers and SP2. TCRdb reprocessed the 5' RACE reads with MiXCR, giving one entry per CDR3 protein. The data hold more than 60,000 distinct CDR3 sequences, with approximately 8% observed a single time. TCR cDNA received a 3' ligated oligonucleotide that carried a UMI. As for this clonotype: Antigen specificity is unknown.

The chain links TRBV6-5 to TRBJ2-1; 11 bases map to TRBD2. This sequence originates from a female donor in good health. CDR3 amino acids: CASSPLSGGAYNEQFF. The CDR3 nucleotides read TGTGCCAGCAGTCCCCTTAGCGGGGGGGCCTACAATGAGCAGTTCTTC.